These 10 T cell receptor beta chains were sequenced from one sample in a study of CD8 T cells in ankylosing spondylitis. TCRdb reanalysed the 5' RACE reads using MiXCR and keeps one entry per CDR3 protein. This table holds approximately 220,000 distinct CDR3 sequences, over 9.5% found once. Sequences were obtained from blood, either unsorted or a sorted T cell fraction (not recorded which). The receptors originated from a male donor with ankylosing spondylitis or in good health (not recorded which).

This clonotype was detected only a few times. This chain connects TRBV11-1 to TRBJ2-7, with 8 bases matching TRBD1. Germline assignment: CDR1 SGHAT and CDR2 FQDESV (reference sequence). The V segment lost 3 bases and the J segment 3 bases; nucleotides outside the gene matches: 7. The CDR3 has 15 residues. This CDR3 is CASSLGTGGFYEQYF. The CDR3 DNA reads as TGTGCCAGCAGCTTGGGTACAGGGGGATTCTACGAGCAGTACTTC.

The chain employs TRBV20-1 and TRBJ2-7, with D tentatively TRBD2 (5 bases). The length of the CDR3 is 10 residues. V was clipped by 5 bases and J by 3 bases, with 5 bases between them. Germline CDR1 and CDR2: DFQATT and SNEGSKA (reference sequence). This chain's CDR3 is CSAGLYEQYF. The CDR3 DNA reads TGCAGTGCTGGACTCTACGAGCAGTACTTC.

This clonotype was recorded at least ten times. This chain uses TRBV7-3 with TRBJ2-7; D is unresolved. The CDR3 is 12 amino acids. V shed 1 base and J shed 5 bases, with 6 bases lying between them. Per the germline V gene, CDR1 is SGHTA and CDR2 is FQGTGA. The CDR3 nucleotides are TGTGCCAGCAGCTTAATGCGAAACGAGCAGTACTTC. Residues: CASSLMRNEQYF.

This clonotype was counted at least ten times. CDR3 DNA sequence: TGCAGTGCTAGGACCCAGAACACCGGGGAGCTGTTTTTT. This sequence encodes CSARTQNTGELFF. The chain links TRBV20-1 to TRBJ2-2; the D is unclear. Trimming stripped 3 bases from V and 1 base from J, with 6 bases between. The CDR3 consists of 13 residues. Germline CDR1 is DFQATT and CDR2 is SNEGSKA (reference sequence).

This clonotype appeared many times. The genes are TRBV20-1 and TRBJ2-7; tentatively, D is TRBD1 (5 bases). The germline CDR1 and CDR2 sequences are DFQATT and SNEGSKA (reference sequence). The V and J ends lost 4 bases and 5 bases respectively, with 12 bases between them. This CDR3 is built from 12 residues. The CDR3, as DNA: TGCAGTGCTACAAAAGGGGCAAACGAGCAGTACTTC. Translating gives CSATKGANEQYF.

This clonotype was recorded many times. The V and J genes are TRBV5-1 and TRBJ2-3; 14 positions match TRBD2. The germline V gene has CDR1 SGHRS and CDR2 YFSETQ. This CDR3 spans 15 amino acids. The V segment lost 5 bases and the J segment 4 bases; nucleotides outside the gene matches: 3. The CDR3: CASREGLAGADTQYF. The CDR3, as DNA: TGCGCCAGCAGGGAGGGACTAGCGGGGGCAGATACGCAGTATTTT.

This clonotype occurred many times. V gene TRBV6-5 combines with J gene TRBJ1-1, with a weak D call TRBD1 (6 bases). Looked up from germline, CDR1 is MNHEY and CDR2 is SVGAGI. Trimming shortened V by 2 bases and J by 3 bases, and 16 bases separated the two germline ends. This CDR3 region has 16 residues. CDR3 DNA: TGTGCCAGCAGTTACAGGGGGGGGGCTCTCGACACTGAAGCTTTCTTT. Protein sequence: CASSYRGGALDTEAFF.

This clonotype was seen more than once but under ten times. The gene calls are TRBV6-5 and TRBJ1-5, with D uncertain. Germline values: CDR1 MNHEY, CDR2 SVGAGI. This CDR3 contains 13 residues. The V end lost 2 bases, the J end lost 7 bases, and 9 bases lay between the germline ends. CDR3 bases: TGTGCCAGCAGTTACGACCTTAGCCAGCCCCAGCATTTT. The encoded protein is CASSYDLSQPQHF.

The gene calls are TRBV12-3 or TRBV12-4 and TRBJ1-2, with D hard to call. The CDR3 contains 16 residues. Trimming pared 2 bases from V and 2 bases from J, leaving 15 bases between. DNA of the CDR3: TGTGCCAGCAGTTTATTAACTCGGCCGACAAACTATGGCTACACCTTC. Translated, it gives CASSLLTRPTNYGYTF.

This clonotype was seen at least ten times. The chain links TRBV11-1 to TRBJ2-2, with 14 nucleotides matching TRBD2. CDR3 length: 18 residues. The ends lost 5 bases at V and 1 base at J; junction bases unmatched: 6. Germline V gene lookup returns CDR1 SGHAT and CDR2 FQDESV (reference sequence). This CDR3 reads CASSLGLAGAMNTGELFF. CDR3 bases: TGTGCCAGCAGCCTGGGACTAGCGGGGGCCATGAACACCGGGGAGCTGTTTTTT.